The subject of this entry is one T cell receptor beta chain. Antigen specificity is unknown. This sample is part of a study of blood T cells in healthy people across ages. Regarding the study as a whole: The recorded TCR beta diversity per million T cells decreased in a roughly linear manner with age.

Through a sample-barcoded 5' primer and a J-beta primer mix, a second PCR was run for about 6 to 11 cycles. TCRdb independently ran MiXCR on the 5' RACE reads; one entry per CDR3 protein. The sample holds over a million distinct CDR3 sequences; approximately 43% are singletons and the top ten take less than 5%. The source material was blood. This TCR derives from a young woman in good health.

This CDR3 is CSATALGGLSEKLFF. The CDR3 nucleotides read TGCAGTGCTACCGCCTTGGGGGGGCTTAGTGAAAAACTGTTTTTT. This sequence joins TRBV20-1 and TRBJ1-4; a possible D gene is TRBD1 (6 bases). With 4 bases removed from V and 7 bases from J, the gap between germline ends came to 19 bases. Germline assignment: CDR1 DFQATT and CDR2 SNEGSKA (reference sequence). This CDR3 has 15 amino acids.